These 8 T cell receptor beta chains share one sample of origin, sequenced in a study of blood T cell repertoires in COVID-19. Some clones are missing from TCRdb's copy, which holds only in-frame ones; the method was immunoSEQ multiplex PCR. The table includes some 390,000 clones, around 86% detected once. Sequencing was done on a sample of peripheral blood. The receptors stem from a human donor in a cohort sampled during active COVID-19.

The chain joins TRBV19 to TRBJ1-2, with 10 bases matching TRBD1. Per germline, CDR1 LNHDA and CDR2 SQIVND (reference sequence). Losses at the gene ends were 5 bases for V and 5 bases for J; bases not matched to a gene: 5. This CDR3 has 14 amino acids. CDR3 DNA sequence: TGTGCCAGTAGTCGACAGGGGGCCGGGTATGGCTACACCTTC. Its protein product is CASSRQGAGYGYTF.

The V gene is TRBV7-9, the J gene TRBJ2-7, with 8 positions matching TRBD2. Per germline, CDR1 SEHNR and CDR2 FQNEAQ (reference sequence). This CDR3 is built from 12 residues. The V segment lost 4 bases and the J segment 6 bases; nucleotides outside the gene matches: 2. The CDR3 here is CASSSTSGEQYF. The CDR3 DNA reads as TGTGCCAGCAGCTCCACTAGCGGCGAGCAGTACTTC.

V is TRBV6-5 and J is TRBJ1-3, with D maybe TRBD1 (5 bases). From germline, CDR1 is MNHEY and CDR2 SVGAGI. CDR3 length equals 13 residues. Trimming cost V 0 bases and J 9 bases, with 9 bases left between them. The CDR3 DNA is TGTGCCAGCAGTTACTCGGGGGGAGGCACCATATATTTT. This translates into CASSYSGGGTIYF.

In this sample, this clone turned up once. V and J are TRBV4-1 and TRBJ2-1, with 9 bases that match TRBD2. The trim removed 0 bases at V and 7 bases at J, leaving 7 bases unmatched. Germline CDR1 and CDR2: MGHRA and YSYEKL. CDR3 length: 16 residues. The CDR3 sequence is CASSQETAGGLNEQFF. DNA for the CDR3: TGCGCCAGCAGCCAAGAAACTGCGGGAGGGCTTAATGAGCAGTTCTTC.

The chain combines TRBV5-1 with TRBJ1-2, with D perhaps TRBD1 (5 bases). V was cut by 2 bases and J by 8 bases, with 13 bases left in between. The CDR3 consists of 13 residues. The V gene's germline CDR1 is SGHRS and CDR2 YFSETQ. Here the CDR3 DNA reads TGCGCCAGCAGCTTTGGGACTTCGGGCGGCTACACCTTC. Translating gives CASSFGTSGGYTF. The whole variable domain, remainder taken from reference TRBV5-1 and TRBJ1-2, is KAGVTQTPRYLIKTRGQQVTLSCSPISGHRSVSWYQQTPGQGLQFLFEYFSETQRNKGNFPGRFSGRQFSNSRSEMNVSTLELGDSALYLCASSFGTSGGYTFGSGTRLTVV.

This clone was counted a single time. The genes are TRBV4-2 and TRBJ1-5; D remains unclear. The germline gives CDR1 LGHNA, CDR2 YNFKEQ. The CDR3 extends over 15 amino acids. The ends were cut back, 2 bases at V and 5 bases at J, with 13 bases in the middle. For the CDR3, the DNA is TGTGCCAGCAGCCAACAACATGGGCGCTATCAGCCCCAGCATTTT. Amino acids: CASSQQHGRYQPQHF.

This clone appeared a single time. The V call is TRBV11-2, the J call TRBJ1-3; 8 bases line up with TRBD1. The V segment lost 5 bases and the J segment 6 bases; nucleotides outside the gene matches: 6. The CDR3 has 14 residues. The germline gives CDR1 SGHAT, CDR2 FQNNGV. This chain's CDR3 is CASSPRTGKNTIYF. Written as DNA, the CDR3 is TGTGCCAGCAGCCCCAGGACAGGGAAAAACACCATATATTTT.

To note about this clone: Other DNA variants within this sample encode the same CDR3. Here the CDR3 DNA reads TGCGCCAGCAGCTTAGGCGGGGCTAACACCGGGGAGCTGTTTTTT. Protein sequence: CASSLGGANTGELFF. This chain connects TRBV5-1 to TRBJ2-2; D possibly corresponds to TRBD2 (6 bases). This CDR3 has 15 amino acids. Germline CDR1 and CDR2: SGHRS and YFSETQ. V was cut by 2 bases and J by 2 bases, with 10 bases left in between.